Listed here is a single T cell receptor beta chain. The V end was cut by 0 bases, the J end by 2 bases, with 8 bases between. This CDR3 has 15 residues. CDR1 is SGDLS and CDR2 is YYNGEE in the germline V gene. Clones were sequenced by immunoSEQ multiplex PCR, and TCRdb holds only the in-frame ones, with some missing. Here the sample spans roughly 80,000 clones, more than 70% being singletons. The sample comes from a study of control samples from healthy donors and cancer patients. This receptor was taken from a woman between 50 and 59 years old in good health. The rearrangement links TRBV9 to TRBJ2-2; D not certain. The material sequenced was blood. The CDR3 region has the DNA TGTGCCAGCAGCGTAGGAGTCGGTAACACCGGGGAGCTGTTTTTT. As protein: CASSVGVGNTGELFF.